The 14 T cell receptor beta chains presented below share a single source sample, sequenced in a study of shared clonotypes between healthy human individuals. TCRdb keeps only in-frame clones here, not all; method: immunoSEQ multiplex PCR. In the table there are about 2.4 million clones, roughly nine tenths of which are singletons. Sample: naive CD4+ T cells sorted from blood. Subset: CD45RA+ positively selected. Receptor source: a man between 18 and 35 years old in good health.

The V and J genes are TRBV7-3 and TRBJ2-7; D perhaps matches TRBD1 (5 bases). The V end was cut by 6 bases, the J end by 0 bases, with 15 bases between. In germline, CDR1 is SGHTA, CDR2 FQGTGA. The CDR3 covers 15 residues. The CDR3, as DNA: TGTGCCAGCAGTCAAGGGGCAGGAAGCTCCTACGAGCAGTACTTC. Translation gives CASSQGAGSSYEQYF. The variable domain in full, completed from reference TRBV7-3 and TRBJ2-7, reads GAGVSQTPSNKVTEKGKYVELRCDPISGHTALYWYRQSLGQGPEFLIYFQGTGAADDSGLPNDRFFAVRPEGSVSTLKIQRTERGDSAVYLCASSQGAGSSYEQYFGPGTRLTVT.

The sample holds a few counts of this clone. The chain employs TRBV19 and TRBJ1-5, with D uncertain. The V end was cut by 8 bases, the J end by 3 bases, with 11 bases between. The CDR3 runs 13 residues. Germline V gives CDR1 LNHDA, CDR2 SQIVND (reference sequence). This CDR3 reads CASYGRDNQPQHF. CDR3 nucleotide sequence: TGTGCCAGTTACGGGAGGGACAATCAGCCCCAGCATTTT.

The chain combines TRBV10-2 with TRBJ2-5; D uncertain. Trimming stripped 2 bases from V and 1 base from J, with 8 bases between. CDR1 WSHSY and CDR2 SAAADI come from the germline V gene. CDR3 length equals 14 residues. Here the CDR3 DNA reads TGCGCCAGCAGTGAGAGCTTCGTCCAAGAGACCCAGTACTTC. Its protein is CASSESFVQETQYF.

The chain uses TRBV7-2 and TRBJ1-6; D not certain. CDR1 is SGHTA and CDR2 is FQGNSA in the germline V gene. V was cut by 3 bases and J by 6 bases, with 12 bases left in between. The CDR3 runs 15 residues. The CDR3 sequence is CASSFGNGLNSPLHF. CDR3 in DNA: TGTGCCAGCAGCTTTGGAAACGGACTTAATTCACCCCTCCACTTT.

The V call is TRBV5-4, the J call TRBJ1-3, with D possibly TRBD1 on 6 matching bases. This CDR3 comprises 16 residues. V lost 4 bases to trimming and J lost 3 bases, with 17 bases between them. CDR1 SGHNT and CDR2 YYREEE come from the germline V gene (reference sequence). CDR3 coding DNA: TGTGCCAGCAGCGACCCGACGGGGGGCGTTGGAAACACCATATATTTT. Protein product: CASSDPTGGVGNTIYF.

This clone was seen only once. The V call is TRBV30, the J call TRBJ2-2, with 8 bases aligning to TRBD1. This CDR3 spans 14 amino acids. Per germline, CDR1 GTSNPN and CDR2 SVGIG (reference sequence). With V trimmed by 1 base and J by 4 bases, 2 bases remained unmatched. Written as DNA, the CDR3 is TGTGCCTGGAGTGGGACAGGGCCCACCGGGGAGCTGTTTTTT. As protein: CAWSGTGPTGELFF.

This clone has just a few counts. The CDR3 region has the DNA TGTGCCAGTAGTCCTTACAATCAGGGGGGATCACCCCTCCACTTT. Amino acid sequence: CASSPYNQGGSPLHF. The chain joins TRBV19 to TRBJ1-6; the match to TRBD1 covers 7 bases. V gave up 5 bases and J gave up 10 bases; unmatched junction bases: 11. Germline lookup yields CDR1 LNHDA and CDR2 SQIVND (reference sequence). This CDR3 region has 15 residues. The variable domain in full, with the rest retrieved from reference TRBV19 and TRBJ1-6, is DGGITQSPKYLFRKEGQNVTLSCEQNLNHDAMYWYRQDPGQGLRLIYYSQIVNDFQKGDIAEGYSVSREKKESFPLTVTSAQKNPTAFYLCASSPYNQGGSPLHFGNGTRLTVT.

This chain links TRBV9 with TRBJ2-7; 9 bases map to TRBD2. Losses at the gene ends were 7 bases for V and 2 bases for J; bases not matched to a gene: 19. Germline CDR1 and CDR2: SGDLS and YYNGEE. The CDR3 sequence is 18 residues long. The CDR3 sequence is CASPNVAGVSLKTYEQYF. In DNA, the CDR3 is TGTGCCAGCCCGAACGTAGCGGGAGTTTCCCTCAAGACCTACGAGCAGTACTTC.

The chain carries TRBV7-9 and TRBJ2-5; 10 nucleotides agree with TRBD2. The germline CDR1 and CDR2 sequences are SEHNR and FQNEAQ (reference sequence). The V segment lost 7 bases and the J segment 5 bases; nucleotides outside the gene matches: 10. The CDR3 is 15 amino acids. The chain's CDR3 is CASTWASGSWETQYF. CDR3 DNA sequence: TGTGCCAGCACATGGGCTAGCGGGAGCTGGGAGACCCAGTACTTC.

The chain is built from TRBV6-1 and TRBJ1-6, with D possibly being TRBD1 (5 bases). Trimming left V 4 bases short and J 3 bases short, with 13 bases between. Per the germline V gene, CDR1 is MNHNS and CDR2 is SASEGT. The CDR3 has 16 amino acids. CDR3 protein: CASSVMEQGYNSPLHF. In DNA form, the CDR3 reads TGTGCCAGCAGTGTAATGGAGCAGGGCTATAATTCACCCCTCCACTTT.

This clone appeared once. The V call is TRBV5-1, the J call TRBJ1-2; perhaps TRBD1 as D (5 bases). This CDR3 has 12 amino acids. Germline CDR1 is SGHRS and CDR2 is YFSETQ. Trimming shortened V by 7 bases and J by 9 bases, and 16 bases separated the two germline ends. The CDR3 is CASFGEGLSYTF. CDR3 DNA sequence: TGCGCCAGCTTCGGAGAGGGACTAAGCTACACCTTC.

V is TRBV2 and J is TRBJ2-2; no firm D call. The CDR3 sequence is 15 residues long. CDR1 is SNHLY, CDR2 FYNNEI, per germline. Trimming took off 4 bases at V and 5 bases at J, with 14 bases between the two ends. CDR3: CASSGLPLGTGELFF. The CDR3 nucleotides are TGTGCCAGCAGTGGACTCCCTCTCGGAACCGGGGAGCTGTTTTTT.

V and J are TRBV6-5 and TRBJ1-2; D unresolved. Trimming cost V 2 bases and J 7 bases, with 11 bases left between them. Germline assignment: CDR1 MNHEY and CDR2 SVGAGI. CDR3 size: 13 residues. In nucleotides, the CDR3 is TGTGCCAGCAGTTACCTCGAAACGGCTGGCTACACCTTC. Residues: CASSYLETAGYTF.

Note on this clone: At the DNA level, this CDR3 is encoded by other sequences in the same sample as well. The genes are TRBV10-3 and TRBJ2-7, with D possibly matching TRBD2 (6 bases). CDR3 length equals 12 residues. Trimming pared 6 bases from V and 3 bases from J, leaving 9 bases between. Germline V CDR1 and CDR2: ENHRY, SYGVKD. The CDR3 sequence is CAISSGGYEQYF. CDR3 coding DNA: TGTGCCATCAGCTCCGGGGGCTACGAGCAGTACTTC.